This record covers a single T cell receptor beta chain. This entry is derived from a study of T cell changes during pregnancy in multiple sclerosis. Sequencing was performed with immunoSEQ multiplex PCR; in TCRdb, only in-frame clones are kept and a portion is missing. The sample records fewer than 95,000 clones, around 92% being singletons. The V gene's germline CDR1 is MNHNY and CDR2 SVGAGI (reference sequence). V shed 2 bases, J shed 9 bases, and the junction held 3 bases outside the gene matches. This CDR3 contains 13 residues. The chain couples TRBV6-6 to TRBJ2-1, with TRBD2 matching over 8 bases. Here the sequenced sample was peripheral blood, taken in the third trimester of pregnancy. The receptor was isolated from a female donor with multiple sclerosis, enrolled in a pregnancy study. The CDR3 DNA follows: TGTGCCAGCAGTTACCTCACTAGCGGTGAGCAGTTCTTC. The encoded protein is CASSYLTSGEQFF.